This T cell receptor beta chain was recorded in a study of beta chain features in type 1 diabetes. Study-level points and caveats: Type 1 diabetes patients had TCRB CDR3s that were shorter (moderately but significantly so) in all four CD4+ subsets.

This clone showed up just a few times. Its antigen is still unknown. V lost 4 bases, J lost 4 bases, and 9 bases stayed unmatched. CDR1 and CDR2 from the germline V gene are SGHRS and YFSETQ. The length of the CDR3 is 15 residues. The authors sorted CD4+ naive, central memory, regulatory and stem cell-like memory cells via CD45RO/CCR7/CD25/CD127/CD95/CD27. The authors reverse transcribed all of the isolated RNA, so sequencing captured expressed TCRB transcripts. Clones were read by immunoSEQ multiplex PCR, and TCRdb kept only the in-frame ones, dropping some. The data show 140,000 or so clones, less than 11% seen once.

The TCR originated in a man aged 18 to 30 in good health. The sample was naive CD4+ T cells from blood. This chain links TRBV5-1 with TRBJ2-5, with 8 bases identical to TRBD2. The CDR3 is CASSPRPGGGETQYF. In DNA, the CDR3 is TGCGCCAGCAGCCCCCGCCCGGGGGGGGGAGAGACCCAGTACTTC.